What follows are 30 T cell receptor beta chains derived from one specimen sequenced in a study of shared T cell receptors in the human thymus. This table comes from immunoSEQ multiplex PCR, and its TCRdb copy is limited to in-frame clones, with some not included. This table has 600,000 or so clones, around 87% appearing once. This sample also belongs to another study, concerning human thymus T cells.

The material sequenced was thymocytes. The receptors here all came from a boy under three years old with a congenital heart defect.

The chain uses TRBV19 and TRBJ2-7; TRBD1 might be the D (6 bases). This CDR3 has 16 amino acids. V was pared by 2 bases and J by 5 bases, with 19 bases between. Germline lookup yields CDR1 LNHDA and CDR2 SQIVND (reference sequence). The CDR3, as DNA: TGTGCCAGTAGTATAAATAGTCACAGGGTCACCCACGAGCAGTACTTC. This codes for CASSINSHRVTHEQYF.

The chain has TRBV7-9 and TRBJ2-1, with D maybe TRBD2 (6 bases). CDR1 and CDR2 (germline): SEHNR, FQNEAQ (reference sequence). V shed 0 bases and J shed 12 bases, with 6 bases lying between them. The CDR3 is 11 residues long. The DNA for the CDR3 is TGTGCCAGCAGCTTAGCGACTAGGCAGTTCTTC. This sequence encodes CASSLATRQFF.

Concerning this clone itself: Other nucleotide sequences from this sample produce the same CDR3. The rearrangement joins TRBV14 to TRBJ2-5; 7 bases align to TRBD2. The germline gives CDR1 SGHDN, CDR2 FVKESK. The CDR3 spans 14 residues. Trimming took 0 bases from V and 2 from J; bases not matched to a gene: 0. The CDR3 loop is CASSQEGGQETQYF. CDR3 sequence (DNA): TGTGCCAGCAGCCAAGAGGGGGGGCAAGAGACCCAGTACTTC.

V is TRBV7-2 and J is TRBJ2-3; TRBD2 matches at 12 bases. Trimming at V came to 2 bases and at J to 2 bases, leaving 11 bases not matched to a gene. CDR3 length: 19 residues. Per the germline V gene, CDR1 is SGHTA and CDR2 is FQGNSA. The CDR3 loop is CASSLRPTSGGKYTDTQYF. The CDR3 DNA follows: TGTGCCAGCAGCTTACGGCCCACTAGCGGGGGGAAATACACAGATACGCAGTATTTT. The full variable domain, with the rest looked up from reference TRBV7-2 and TRBJ2-3, is GAGVSQSPSNKVTEKGKDVELRCDPISGHTALYWYRQSLGQGLEFLIYFQGNSAPDKSGLPSDRFSAERTGGSVSTLTIQRTQQEDSAVYLCASSLRPTSGGKYTDTQYFGPGTRLTVL.

V gene TRBV19 combines with J gene TRBJ2-1; the D gene is possibly TRBD2 (6 bases). The V end lost 8 bases, the J end lost 2 bases, and 22 bases lay between the germline ends. Germline V gives CDR1 LNHDA, CDR2 SQIVND (reference sequence). The CDR3 loop spans 17 amino acids. The CDR3 spells CASDLYHGGLTYNEQFF. CDR3 DNA: TGTGCCAGTGATCTCTACCACGGGGGACTTACCTACAATGAGCAGTTCTTC.

The rearrangement uses TRBV19 and TRBJ2-7; 11 positions match TRBD1. The CDR3 runs to 17 residues. J gave up 3 bases and V 0 bases, and 7 bases lay outside the gene matches. CDR1 LNHDA and CDR2 SQIVND come from the germline V gene (reference sequence). DNA for the CDR3: TGTGCCAGTAGTATAGATAACCGGGACAGGGGGGTCTACGAGCAGTACTTC. This codes for CASSIDNRDRGVYEQYF.

The chain combines TRBV9 with TRBJ1-1; D uncertain. Germline V lookup: CDR1 SGDLS, CDR2 YYNGEE. The CDR3 runs 14 residues. Trimming cost V 0 bases and J 6 bases, with 12 bases left between them. The chain's CDR3 is CASSVEAFRSEAFF. In nucleotides, the CDR3 is TGTGCCAGCAGCGTAGAAGCTTTCCGGTCTGAAGCTTTCTTT. Looking up the rest from reference TRBV9 and TRBJ1-1 gives the full variable domain: DSGVTQTPKHLITATGQRVTLRCSPRSGDLSVYWYQQSLDQGLQFLIQYYNGEERAKGNILERFSAQQFPDLHSELNLSSLELGDSALYFCASSVEAFRSEAFFGQGTRLTVV.

This chain uses TRBV5-8 with TRBJ2-7; 9 bases align to TRBD1. Per germline, CDR1 SGHTS and CDR2 YDEGEE. The trim removed 3 bases at V and 4 bases at J, leaving 17 bases unmatched. This CDR3 has 18 residues. In DNA, the CDR3 is TGTGCCAGCAGCTGGGGGACTTATGAGACAGGGGGTTGGTACGAGCAGTACTTC. This translates into CASSWGTYETGGWYEQYF.

A single count supports this clone. The rearrangement joins TRBV11-2 to TRBJ1-2; D is ambiguous. Germline lookup yields CDR1 SGHAT and CDR2 FQNNGV. V was shortened by 4 bases and J by 6 bases, with 15 bases between the two germline ends. The CDR3 covers 14 residues. CDR3 coding DNA: TGTGCCAGCAGCTCCAAACCCGGGATTCATGGCTACACCTTC. Protein sequence: CASSSKPGIHGYTF.

The V gene is TRBV4-1, the J gene TRBJ2-7; TRBD1 is a possible D gene (5 bases). This CDR3 contains 17 residues. In germline, CDR1 is MGHRA, CDR2 YSYEKL. V dropped 0 bases and J dropped 5 bases, with 20 bases sitting between them. The CDR3 here is CASSQEEVEGDDDEQYF. The CDR3 DNA is TGCGCCAGCAGCCAAGAAGAGGTGGAAGGGGATGACGACGAGCAGTACTTC.

For the CDR3, the DNA is TGTGCCAGCAGGGGGAACAGGAGCAATCAGCCCCAGCATTTT. Protein: CASRGNRSNQPQHF. The chain carries TRBV6-1 and TRBJ1-5, with D possibly TRBD1 on 5 matching bases. This CDR3 is 14 amino acids long. The V gene's germline CDR1 is MNHNS and CDR2 SASEGT. V lost 6 bases and J 1 base, leaving 10 bases between the germline ends.

The rearrangement uses TRBV19 and TRBJ1-2; tentative D call: TRBD1 (6 bases). The CDR3 has 13 amino acids. Germline-derived CDR1 and CDR2 are LNHDA and SQIVND (reference sequence). Trimming shortened V by 4 bases and J by 4 bases, and 10 bases separated the two germline ends. DNA of the CDR3: TGTGCCAGTAGTAAGGACAGAACCTATGGCTACACCTTC. It is translated as CASSKDRTYGYTF. Full variable domain (rest looked up from reference TRBV19 and TRBJ1-2): DGGITQSPKYLFRKEGQNVTLSCEQNLNHDAMYWYRQDPGQGLRLIYYSQIVNDFQKGDIAEGYSVSREKKESFPLTVTSAQKNPTAFYLCASSKDRTYGYTFGSGTRLTVV.

The V call is TRBV19, the J call TRBJ2-5; possible D gene TRBD2, 5 bases. V dropped 1 base and J dropped 2 bases, with 11 bases sitting between them. The CDR3 contains 15 residues. From germline, CDR1 is LNHDA and CDR2 SQIVND (reference sequence). The DNA for the CDR3 is TGTGCCAGTAGTATAGCGCTAGCTCATCAAGAGACCCAGTACTTC. Encoded protein: CASSIALAHQETQYF.

This clone was picked up a small number of times. The genes are TRBV23-1 and TRBJ2-1; 11 bases agree with TRBD2. TRBV23-1 is reported as an ORF; its role is uncertain. The CDR3 runs 14 residues. The trim removed 6 bases at V and 4 bases at J, leaving 2 bases unmatched. The CDR3 DNA reads TGCGCCAGCAGATGGACTAGCGGGTACAATGAGCAGTTCTTC. This encodes CASRWTSGYNEQFF.

The sample holds a few counts of this clone. The chain recombines TRBV9 with TRBJ2-1, with 12 positions matching TRBD2. The V gene end was trimmed by 3 bases and the J gene end by 8 bases; junction bases not matched to a gene: 6. This CDR3 has 15 amino acids. Germline CDR1 SGDLS, CDR2 YYNGEE. The DNA for the CDR3 is TGTGCCAGCAGCGCCAAGACTAGCGGGAGATATGAGCAGTTCTTC. Protein sequence: CASSAKTSGRYEQFF.

This rearrangement joins TRBV4-1 to TRBJ1-5; D is uncertain. CDR1 MGHRA and CDR2 YSYEKL come from the germline V gene. V lost 0 bases and J 6 bases, leaving 9 bases between the germline ends. The CDR3 has 14 amino acids. CDR3 bases: TGCGCCAGCAGCCAAGAATTTAATAGTCAGCCCCAGCATTTT. Translating it yields CASSQEFNSQPQHF.

The genes are TRBV4-3 and TRBJ2-1, with 12 bases aligning to TRBD2. CDR1 is LGHNA and CDR2 is YSLEER in the germline V gene. V was clipped by 2 bases and J by 4 bases; unmatched bases: 15. The CDR3 spans 20 residues. CDR3 in DNA: TGCGCCAGCAGCCAATCGACTAGCGGGAGAACCCCTTGCCTTTACAATGAGCAGTTCTTC. Translation: CASSQSTSGRTPCLYNEQFF.

In nucleotides, the CDR3 is TGCGCCAGCAGCTCTCGGCCTAGCGTCTCCTACGAGCAGTACTTC. Translating it yields CASSSRPSVSYEQYF. The J gene is TRBJ2-7, the V gene TRBV5-1; maybe TRBD2 (6 bases). Per the germline V gene, CDR1 is SGHRS and CDR2 is YFSETQ. V shed 3 bases and J shed 0 bases, with 13 bases lying between them. The CDR3 totals 15 residues.

This clone has just a few counts. This rearrangement joins TRBV28 to TRBJ1-3; 8 bases match TRBD1. This CDR3 has 13 residues. J gave up 4 bases and V 10 bases, and 6 bases lay outside the gene matches. Germline V gene data show CDR1 as MDHEN and CDR2 as SYDVKM. CDR3 region: CAISQGGGNTIYF. CDR3 DNA sequence: TGTGCCATCTCACAGGGGGGCGGAAACACCATATATTTT.

The V call is TRBV6-5, the J call TRBJ2-5; possibly TRBD1 for D (5 bases). The CDR3 has 15 amino acids. Germline loops: CDR1 MNHEY, CDR2 SVGAGI. The germline V and J ends were trimmed by 1 base and 3 bases, with 12 bases remaining between them. CDR3 protein: CASSYFSGPKETQYF. The CDR3 nucleotides read TGTGCCAGCAGTTACTTCTCAGGGCCAAAAGAGACCCAGTACTTC.

The chain has TRBV11-2 and TRBJ2-1, with a weak D call TRBD2 (5 bases). Trimming cost V 1 base and J 10 bases, with 11 bases left between them. Germline V gene lookup returns CDR1 SGHAT and CDR2 FQNNGV. This CDR3 has 13 amino acids. CDR3 protein: CASSLASRLEQFF. CDR3 DNA sequence: TGTGCCAGCAGCTTAGCGAGTAGACTAGAGCAGTTCTTC.

The rearrangement uses TRBV28 and TRBJ1-2, with D possibly TRBD1 on 5 matching bases. The CDR3 is 14 residues long. Trimming took 6 bases from V and 4 from J, leaving 15 bases between them. Germline values: CDR1 MDHEN, CDR2 SYDVKM. The CDR3: CASRWARVSYGYTF. The DNA for the CDR3 is TGTGCCAGCAGGTGGGCCAGGGTAAGCTATGGCTACACCTTC.

The chain is built from TRBV6-4 and TRBJ2-6, with D maybe TRBD1 (6 bases). Germline CDR1 and CDR2: MRHNA and SNTAGT. CDR3 length equals 15 residues. V shed 8 bases and J shed 0 bases, with 11 bases lying between them. CDR3 in amino acids: CASLTGSSGANVLTF. The CDR3 bases are TGTGCCAGCCTAACAGGGAGCTCTGGGGCCAACGTCCTGACTTTC.

This clone is a singleton in its sample. The chain combines TRBV7-2 with TRBJ2-7; weak D call: TRBD1 (7 bases). V was pared by 2 bases and J by 0 bases, with 14 bases between. This CDR3 spans 16 amino acids. The germline CDR1 and CDR2 sequences are SGHTA and FQGNSA. The chain's CDR3 is CASSLLEGDSSYEQYF. The CDR3 DNA is TGTGCCAGCAGCTTATTGGAGGGGGACAGCTCCTACGAGCAGTACTTC.

The chain combines TRBV7-2 with TRBJ2-7; 9 nucleotides match TRBD2. This CDR3 is built from 17 residues. Losses at the gene ends were 1 base for V and 0 bases for J; bases not matched to a gene: 7. Germline V gene sequence: CDR1 SGHTA, CDR2 FQGNSA. As DNA, the CDR3 is TGTGCCAGCAGCTTAGTCTTTAGCGGGAGATACTCCTACGAGCAGTACTTC. This sequence encodes CASSLVFSGRYSYEQYF. Full variable domain (remainder filled in from reference TRBV7-2 and TRBJ2-7): GAGVSQSPSNKVTEKGKDVELRCDPISGHTALYWYRQSLGQGLEFLIYFQGNSAPDKSGLPSDRFSAERTGGSVSTLTIQRTQQEDSAVYLCASSLVFSGRYSYEQYFGPGTRLTVT.

The gene calls are TRBV2 and TRBJ2-5; 9 nucleotides line up with TRBD2. This CDR3 has 17 amino acids. The trim removed 10 bases at V and 3 bases at J, leaving 18 bases unmatched. CDR1 is SNHLY and CDR2 is FYNNEI in the germline V gene. CDR3 in amino acids: CATDPPGGRAYEETQYF. The CDR3 region has the DNA TGTGCCACCGACCCCCCTGGCGGGAGGGCTTACGAAGAGACCCAGTACTTC.

The chain is built from TRBV27 and TRBJ1-4; 11 bases align to TRBD1. The trim removed 1 base at V and 11 bases at J, leaving 6 bases unmatched. The CDR3 has 15 amino acids. From germline, CDR1 is MNHEY and CDR2 SMNVEV (reference sequence). The CDR3 nucleotides are TGTGCCAGCAGTTTATTGGACAGGGGGCGAAGGAAACTGTTTTTT. Translation gives CASSLLDRGRRKLFF.

The rearrangement links TRBV30 to TRBJ2-1; D is perhaps TRBD2 (6 bases). CDR1 and CDR2 from the germline V gene are GTSNPN and SVGIG (reference sequence). V lost 1 base, J lost 10 bases, and 20 bases lay in between. The CDR3 has 15 residues. CDR3 residues: CAWSELTSGGYEQFF. CDR3 DNA: TGTGCCTGGAGTGAACTTACCTCCGGGGGATACGAGCAGTTCTTC.

The V and J genes are TRBV6-6 and TRBJ2-3, with no clear D. The CDR3 extends over 14 amino acids. Germline CDR1 reads MNHNY; CDR2 reads SVGAGI (reference sequence). V lost 2 bases, J lost 0 bases, and 6 bases lay in between. CDR3 bases: TGTGCCAGCAGTTACAGCACTAGCACAGATACGCAGTATTTT. Translating it yields CASSYSTSTDTQYF.

The chain links TRBV28 to TRBJ1-1; 7 positions agree with TRBD1. CDR1 MDHEN and CDR2 SYDVKM come from the germline V gene. V was pared by 8 bases and J by 10 bases, with 4 bases of the junction left unmatched. The CDR3 sequence is 10 residues long. The CDR3 here is CASGTGVAFF. The CDR3 DNA follows: TGTGCCAGCGGCACAGGGGTAGCTTTCTTT. Variable domain in full (rest from reference TRBV28 and TRBJ1-1): DVKVTQSSRYLVKRTGEKVFLECVQDMDHENMFWYRQDPGLGLRLIYFSYDVKMKEKGDIPEGYSVSREKKERFSLILESASTNQTSMYLCASGTGVAFFGQGTRLTVV.